This record looks at one T cell receptor beta chain sequence and its context. Its antigen is not identified. The germline gives CDR1 KGHDR, CDR2 SFDVKD. The CDR3 sequence is 15 residues long. The ends were cut back, 8 bases at V and 5 bases at J, with 17 bases in the middle. This entry is derived from a study of CD8 T cells in ankylosing spondylitis. TCRdb recomputed calls from the 5' RACE reads with MiXCR, one row per CDR3 protein. The sample yields under 130,000 distinct CDR3 sequences, 20% to 30% seen once. Study results and limitations: Matched ankylosing spondylitis synovial fluid reportedly contained a significantly enriched population of disease-linked clones.

The chain links TRBV24-1 to TRBJ2-2, with D perhaps TRBD2 (5 bases). The sequence was collected from a male donor with ankylosing spondylitis. The sample comprised synovial fluid, either unsorted or a sorted T cell fraction (not recorded which). As DNA, the CDR3 is TGTGCCACCATGACCAGCGAGGGTGAGACCGGGGAGCTGTTTTTT. Translation gives CATMTSEGETGELFF.